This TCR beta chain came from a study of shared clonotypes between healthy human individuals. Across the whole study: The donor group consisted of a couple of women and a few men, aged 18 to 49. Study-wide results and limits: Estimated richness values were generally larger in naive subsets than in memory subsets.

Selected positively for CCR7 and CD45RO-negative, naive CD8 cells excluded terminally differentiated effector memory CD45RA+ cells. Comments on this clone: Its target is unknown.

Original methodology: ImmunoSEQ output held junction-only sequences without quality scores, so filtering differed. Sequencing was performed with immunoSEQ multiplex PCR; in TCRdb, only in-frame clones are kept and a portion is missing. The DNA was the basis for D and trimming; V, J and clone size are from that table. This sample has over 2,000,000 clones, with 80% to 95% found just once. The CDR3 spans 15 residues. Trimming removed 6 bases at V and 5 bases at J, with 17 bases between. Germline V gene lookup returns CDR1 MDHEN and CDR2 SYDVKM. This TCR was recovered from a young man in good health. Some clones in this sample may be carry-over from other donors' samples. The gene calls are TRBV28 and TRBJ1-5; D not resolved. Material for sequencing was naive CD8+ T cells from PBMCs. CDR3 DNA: TGTGCCAGCAGGCCAGACACCAACCTCGATCAGCCCCAGCATTTT. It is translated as CASRPDTNLDQPQHF.